This T cell receptor (beta chain) was sequenced in a study of beta chain features in type 1 diabetes listed by TCRdb under 2018. For the study in its entirety: No differences in mean age, gender distribution, total cell number or subset yield were found between patients and healthy donors. A total of 100 million to 110 million sorted cells were examined across all samples, and a strong correlation was observed between cell number per subset and RNA yield. In the study, TCRB repertoires of sorted circulating CD4+ T cell subsets from recently diagnosed type 1 diabetes patients were compared with those of matched healthy donors. Regulatory and stem cell-like memory subsets were obtained from only 8 patients and about 8 healthy donors, while naive and central memory subsets were obtained from all 30 or so donors. Broad study findings and their caveats: In all four CD4+ subsets, TCRB CDR3 length was moderately but significantly shorter in type 1 diabetes patients. Because small numbers of individuals were included in the HLA sub-analyses, any influence of HLA type on TCRB rearrangement was left unresolved. PCR may preferentially amplify shorter templates, but because patient and control samples were amplified and corrected together, any resulting skew would affect both groups equally. Naive, central memory and regulatory TCRB repertoires appeared more similar among patients than among healthy donors. At VDJ recombination sites, type 1 diabetes patients had fewer insertions and more deleted nucleotides, which implies abnormalities in thymic rearrangement. Sequencing cDNA rather than genomic DNA could over-represent highly expressing activated cells, although activation and CD3 levels did not differ between groups.

From each donor, a single peripheral blood sample of around 120 mL on average was drawn into heparinised tubes. A BD FACSAria II and a panel including CD45RO, CCR7, CD25, CD127, CD95 and CD27 were used to sort naive, central memory, regulatory and stem cell-like memory CD4+ T cells. Every sorted population had a purity above 95%. PBMCs were separated immediately by Lymphoprep density gradient centrifugation and were stained directly, without being cultured. To minimize batch effects, samples were stained and sorted in pairs, one healthy donor with one patient per experiment. V and J are truncated by 2 bases and 2 bases respectively, leaving an intervening sequence of 10 bases. The CDR3, cysteine through phenylalanine, is 14 amino acids long. The only DNA kept is the CDR3, 42 bases in frame from the first base. CDR1 and CDR2, looked up from the germline V gene, are MNHEY and SVGAGI. The entire amount of isolated RNA was reverse transcribed using the High Capacity cDNA Reverse Transcription Kit, so the sequenced TCRB transcripts were expressed ones. Naive, central memory and regulatory T cell samples underwent deep immunoSEQ sequencing, averaging about 3.57 million total reads per sample. Sorted cells were lysed in RLT buffer, and RNA was extracted using DNase-treated RNeasy Micro or Mini kits according to cell number. To prevent cross-contamination, each cell subset was processed individually, whereas patient and healthy donor samples were processed jointly. TCRB sequences were amplified from cDNA with the immunoSEQ multiplex PCR, producing 87-bp fragments spanning the CDR3 region. Amplicons were sequenced on the Illumina HiSeq platform. The authors processed their data as follows. Synthetic template baselines were used to correct PCR bias computationally, reads within Hamming distance 2 were collapsed, and singletons that could not be merged were discarded. Reads were aligned to IMGT to assign V, D and J genes, CDR3 length, and insertions or deletions at six rearrangement sites. Clonotype counts were normalized to sorted cell number within each subset before computing true diversity and Gini coefficients with the tcR R package. The overlap coefficient, calculated on TCRB nucleotide sequences, was used to quantify repertoire sharing. In its TCRdb copy, this immuneACCESS table keeps in-frame sequences only and misses some clones. Where compared with another copy, unresolved V genes explain less than half of these, and the others have no known cause. V, J and clone size are taken as reported in that table, and D and trimming were inferred from the DNA itself. Recorded for this sample are 95,000 to 150,000 clones; about 15% of them occurred a single time. Together, the top ten hold 2% to 3% of the sample.

This clone was found a few times. Which antigen it targets is not known. Per-nucleotide qualities are absent, and no much larger clonotype sits a single base away. The V gene is TRBV6-5 and the J gene is TRBJ2-7; TRBD2 could be the D gene, as 6 bases match. The clonotype comes from a man under 40 with type 1 diabetes. Sequencing used central memory CD4+ T cells from blood. DNA sequence: TGTGCCAGCAGTTACAGGGAGGACACCTACGAGCAGTACTTC. The encoded protein is CASSYREDTYEQYF.